This T cell receptor (beta chain) was obtained from a study of blood T cell repertoires in COVID-19. Germline V gene lookup returns CDR1 MNHEY and CDR2 SVGAGI. CDR3 length: 15 residues. With V trimmed by 5 bases and J by 8 bases, 12 bases remained unmatched. The method was immunoSEQ multiplex PCR; TCRdb's version includes in-frame clones alone and lacks a portion of them. This table holds over 60,000 clones, over 65% found once. This TCR derives from a human donor in a cohort sampled during active COVID-19. The sequenced sample was peripheral blood. The chain uses TRBV6-5 and TRBJ2-3; the match to TRBD2 covers 8 bases. CDR3 region: CASSPASGPTGTQYF. CDR3 nucleotide sequence: TGTGCCAGCAGTCCGGCTAGCGGGCCCACGGGTACGCAGTATTTT.